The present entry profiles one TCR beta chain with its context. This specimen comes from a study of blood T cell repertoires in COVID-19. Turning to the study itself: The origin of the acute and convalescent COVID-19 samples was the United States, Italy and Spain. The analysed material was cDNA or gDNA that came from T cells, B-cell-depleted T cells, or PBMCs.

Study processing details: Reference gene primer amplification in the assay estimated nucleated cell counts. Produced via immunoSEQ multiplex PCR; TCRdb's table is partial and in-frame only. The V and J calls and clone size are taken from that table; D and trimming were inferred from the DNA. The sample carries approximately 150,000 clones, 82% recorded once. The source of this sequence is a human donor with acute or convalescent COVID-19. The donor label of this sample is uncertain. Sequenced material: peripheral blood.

The CDR3 loop reads CASSHHGLAGVYEQYF. For the CDR3, the DNA is TGCGCCAGCAGTCACCATGGACTAGCGGGGGTATACGAGCAGTACTTC. J is TRBJ2-7 and V is TRBV23-1, with TRBD2 identical over 13 bases. TRBV23-1 is an open reading frame whose function is uncertain. V shed 3 bases and J 4 bases; nucleotides not matched to a gene: 6. The CDR3 consists of 16 residues.